This TCR beta chain is drawn from a study of T cell responses to AZD1222 COVID-19 vaccine. Points from the study as a whole: White British ancestry dominated among donors, who included more females, and clonal diversity was possibly underestimated.

About this clone itself: Its specificity is unknown.

Here immunoSEQ multiplex PCR was the method, and the copy in TCRdb shows in-frame clones only, minus some. The data show approximately 150,000 clones, with 90% to 95% seen just once and about 4.5% held by the top ten. The sample was peripheral blood, taken on day 0 of MenACWY control vaccination. The receptor's source is an adult in good health.

DNA of the CDR3: TGTGCCAGTAGACCAAGCGGGAGCGGGCAGTTCTTC. As protein: CASRPSGSGQFF. The chain recombines TRBV19 with TRBJ2-1; 8 nucleotides match TRBD2. V shed 6 bases and J 12 bases; nucleotides not matched to a gene: 7. CDR1 is LNHDA, CDR2 SQIVND, per germline (reference sequence). The CDR3 contains 12 residues.